These 9 T cell receptor beta chains came from one sample sequenced in a study of CD4+ T cells in melanoma. The assay was immunoSEQ multiplex PCR, and TCRdb's table has in-frame clones only and misses some. The sample carries some 110,000 clones, about 90% recorded once. What was sequenced was peripheral blood. The receptors stem from a human donor with melanoma.

V and J are TRBV29-1 and TRBJ2-7; 7 bases line up with TRBD1. CDR1 is SQVTM and CDR2 is ANQGSEA in the germline V gene. The CDR3 runs 13 residues. With V trimmed by 5 bases and J by 2 bases, 6 bases remained unmatched. The CDR3 coding sequence is TGCAGCGTTCAACCGACAGGGACCTACGAGCAGTACTTC. This gives the protein CSVQPTGTYEQYF.

This clone was seen just once. This chain uses TRBV19 with TRBJ1-5; D unresolved. The germline V and J ends were trimmed by 9 bases and 7 bases, with 22 bases remaining between them. The CDR3 extends over 15 amino acids. Germline V gene sequence: CDR1 LNHDA, CDR2 SQIVND (reference sequence). The CDR3 protein is CASTTWAGGDQPQHF. In nucleotides, the CDR3 is TGTGCCAGCACTACTTGGGCAGGAGGAGACCAGCCCCAGCATTTT. Variable domain in full (rest from reference TRBV19 and TRBJ1-5): DGGITQSPKYLFRKEGQNVTLSCEQNLNHDAMYWYRQDPGQGLRLIYYSQIVNDFQKGDIAEGYSVSREKKESFPLTVTSAQKNPTAFYLCASTTWAGGDQPQHFGDGTRLSIL.

CDR3 residues: CASSERAGGSPNLTKNIQYF. The CDR3 DNA reads TGTGCCAGCAGTGAAAGGGCAGGGGGTTCCCCCAACTTAACCAAAAACATTCAGTACTTC. The chain is built from TRBV2 and TRBJ2-4, with 7 bases identical to TRBD1. V dropped 2 bases and J dropped 2; count of bases not matched to a gene: 18. This CDR3 comprises 20 residues. Germline lookup yields CDR1 SNHLY and CDR2 FYNNEI.

The V call is TRBV28, the J call TRBJ1-5; TRBD1 is a possible D gene (5 bases). Trimming left V 6 bases short and J 5 bases short, with 23 bases between. CDR1 is MDHEN and CDR2 is SYDVKM in the germline V gene. The CDR3 contains 17 residues. The CDR3 DNA is TGTGCCAGCAGCCCGAGTCCCGAGAAGGGACGGGATCAGCCCCAGCATTTT. Its translation: CASSPSPEKGRDQPQHF.

The chain carries TRBV7-2 and TRBJ2-5; D remains unclear. V shed 3 bases and J shed 5 bases, with 10 bases lying between them. Germline CDR1 reads SGHTA; CDR2 reads FQGNSA. The CDR3 covers 13 residues. The CDR3 spells CASSFAGGETQYF. CDR3 DNA: TGTGCCAGCAGCTTTGCAGGTGGGGAGACCCAGTACTTC.

Concerning this clone itself: The same CDR3 can be traced to other DNA sequences in this sample. This chain joins TRBV28 and TRBJ2-7, with 9 bases lining up with TRBD1. CDR1 and CDR2 from the germline V gene are MDHEN and SYDVKM. This CDR3 region has 13 residues. Trimming took 6 bases from V and 7 from J; bases not matched to a gene: 7. CDR3 DNA sequence: TGTGCCAGCAGGGGACAGGGTCGGGGGGAGCAGTACTTC. As protein: CASRGQGRGEQYF. Drawing the rest from reference TRBV28 and TRBJ2-7, the complete variable domain is DVKVTQSSRYLVKRTGEKVFLECVQDMDHENMFWYRQDPGLGLRLIYFSYDVKMKEKGDIPEGYSVSREKKERFSLILESASTNQTSMYLCASRGQGRGEQYFGPGTRLTVT.

V usage is TRBV10-3 and J usage is TRBJ1-5; a weak D match, TRBD1 (5 bases). Trimming removed 3 bases at V and 5 bases at J, with 14 bases between. This CDR3 is built from 15 residues. CDR1 is ENHRY and CDR2 is SYGVKD in the germline V gene. The CDR3 here is CAISDQGGVDQPQHF. Here the CDR3 DNA reads TGTGCCATCAGTGATCAGGGTGGGGTCGATCAGCCCCAGCATTTT.

This chain joins TRBV7-6 and TRBJ2-7; either TRBD1 or TRBD2 may supply D (5 bases each). The CDR3 covers 13 residues. CDR1 is SGHVS and CDR2 is FNYEAQ in the germline V gene. V was trimmed by 6 bases and J by 6 bases, leaving 15 bases between them. In DNA form, the CDR3 reads TGTGCCAGCAGACCCCCAGGGACCCTCGAGCAGTACTTC. Its protein product is CASRPPGTLEQYF. Drawing the rest from reference TRBV7-6 and TRBJ2-7, the complete variable domain is GAGVSQSPRYKVTKRGQDVALRCDPISGHVSLYWYRQALGQGPEFLTYFNYEAQQDKSGLPNDRFSAERPEGSISTLTIQRTEQRDSAMYRCASRPPGTLEQYFGPGTRLTVT.

The chain has TRBV5-5 and TRBJ1-4; weak D call: TRBD1 (6 bases). Trimming cost V 1 base and J 5 bases, with 9 bases left between them. CDR3 length: 14 amino acids. CDR1 SGHKS and CDR2 YYEKEE come from the germline V gene (reference sequence). This CDR3 reads CASSLQGFNEKLFF. The CDR3 DNA sequence: TGTGCCAGCAGCTTGCAGGGGTTCAATGAAAAACTGTTTTTT.